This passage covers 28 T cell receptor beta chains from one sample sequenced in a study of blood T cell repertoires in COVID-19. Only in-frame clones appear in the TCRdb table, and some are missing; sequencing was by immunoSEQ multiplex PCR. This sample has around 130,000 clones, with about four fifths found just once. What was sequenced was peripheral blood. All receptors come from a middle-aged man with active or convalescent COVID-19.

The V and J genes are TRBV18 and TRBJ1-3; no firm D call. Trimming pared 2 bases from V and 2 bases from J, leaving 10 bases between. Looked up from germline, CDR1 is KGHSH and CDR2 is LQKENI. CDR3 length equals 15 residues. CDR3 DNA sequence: TGTGCCAGCTCACCAGGCAGCGGTCCTGGAAACACCATATATTTT. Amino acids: CASSPGSGPGNTIYF.

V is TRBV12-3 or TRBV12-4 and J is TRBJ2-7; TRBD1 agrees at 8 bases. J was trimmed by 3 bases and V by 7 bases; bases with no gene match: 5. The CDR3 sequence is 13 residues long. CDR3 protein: CASKLGQVYEQYF. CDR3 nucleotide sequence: TGTGCCAGCAAGTTGGGACAGGTCTACGAGCAGTACTTC.

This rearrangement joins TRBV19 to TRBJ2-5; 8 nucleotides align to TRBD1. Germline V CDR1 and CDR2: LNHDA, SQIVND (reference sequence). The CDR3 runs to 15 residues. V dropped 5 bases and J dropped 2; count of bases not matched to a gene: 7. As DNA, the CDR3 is TGTGCCAGTAGTGAGGAACAGGGGGGTCAAGAGACCCAGTACTTC. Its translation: CASSEEQGGQETQYF. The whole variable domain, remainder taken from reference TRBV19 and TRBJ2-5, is DGGITQSPKYLFRKEGQNVTLSCEQNLNHDAMYWYRQDPGQGLRLIYYSQIVNDFQKGDIAEGYSVSREKKESFPLTVTSAQKNPTAFYLCASSEEQGGQETQYFGPGTRLLVL.

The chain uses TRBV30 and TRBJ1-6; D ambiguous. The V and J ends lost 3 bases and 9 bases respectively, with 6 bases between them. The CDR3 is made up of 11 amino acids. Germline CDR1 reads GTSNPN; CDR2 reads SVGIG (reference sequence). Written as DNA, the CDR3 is TGTGCCTGGAGGGCTGGTTCACCCCTCCACTTT. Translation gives CAWRAGSPLHF.

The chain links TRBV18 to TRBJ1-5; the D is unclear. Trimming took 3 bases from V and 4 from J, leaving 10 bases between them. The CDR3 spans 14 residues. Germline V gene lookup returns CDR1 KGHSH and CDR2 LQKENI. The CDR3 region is CASSPKTGNQPQHF. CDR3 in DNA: TGTGCCAGCTCACCTAAAACGGGGAATCAGCCCCAGCATTTT. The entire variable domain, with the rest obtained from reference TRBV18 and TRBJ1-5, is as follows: NAGVMQNPRHLVRRRGQEARLRCSPMKGHSHVYWYRQLPEEGLKFMVYLQKENIIDESGMPKERFSAEFPKEGPSILRIQQVVRGDSAAYFCASSPKTGNQPQHFGDGTRLSIL.

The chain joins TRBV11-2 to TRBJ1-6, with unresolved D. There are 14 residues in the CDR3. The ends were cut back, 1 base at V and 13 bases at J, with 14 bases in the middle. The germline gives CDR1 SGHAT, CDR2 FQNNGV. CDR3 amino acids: CASSLGLARAPLHF. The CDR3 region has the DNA TGTGCCAGCAGCTTAGGATTGGCCAGAGCGCCCCTCCACTTT. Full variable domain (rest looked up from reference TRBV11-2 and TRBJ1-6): EAGVAQSPRYKIIEKRQSVAFWCNPISGHATLYWYQQILGQGPKLLIQFQNNGVVDDSQLPKDRFSAERLKGVDSTLKIQPAKLEDSAVYLCASSLGLARAPLHFGNGTRLTVT.

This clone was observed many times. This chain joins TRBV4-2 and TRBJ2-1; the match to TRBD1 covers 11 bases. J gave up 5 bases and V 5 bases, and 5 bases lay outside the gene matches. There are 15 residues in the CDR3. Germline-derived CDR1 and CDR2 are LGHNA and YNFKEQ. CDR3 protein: CASSYGQGADNEQFF. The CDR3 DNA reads TGTGCCAGCAGCTACGGACAGGGGGCCGACAATGAGCAGTTCTTC.

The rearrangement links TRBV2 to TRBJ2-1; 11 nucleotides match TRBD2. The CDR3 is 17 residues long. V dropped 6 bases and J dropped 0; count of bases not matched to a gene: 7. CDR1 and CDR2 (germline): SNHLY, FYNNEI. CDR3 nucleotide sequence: TGTGCCAGCAGGACTCCACTAGCGGGGGTCTCCTACAATGAGCAGTTCTTC. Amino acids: CASRTPLAGVSYNEQFF.

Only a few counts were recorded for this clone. The CDR3 DNA reads as TGTGCCAGCAGTAAGCCGGGACAGGGGGCCGATGAGCAGTTCTTC. Translating it yields CASSKPGQGADEQFF. The chain joins TRBV6-2 or TRBV6-3 to TRBJ2-1, with 12 positions matching TRBD1. Looked up from germline, CDR1 is MNHEY and CDR2 is SVGEGT. The CDR3 spans 15 residues. The J segment lost 8 bases and the V segment lost 5 bases, leaving 7 bases of the junction unmatched.

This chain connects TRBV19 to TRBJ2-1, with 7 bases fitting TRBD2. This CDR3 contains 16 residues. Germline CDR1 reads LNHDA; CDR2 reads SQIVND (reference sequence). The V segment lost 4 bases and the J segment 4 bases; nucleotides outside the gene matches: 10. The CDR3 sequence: CASSTSGTTFYNEQFF. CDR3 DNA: TGTGCCAGTAGTACGTCCGGGACTACATTTTACAATGAGCAGTTCTTC.

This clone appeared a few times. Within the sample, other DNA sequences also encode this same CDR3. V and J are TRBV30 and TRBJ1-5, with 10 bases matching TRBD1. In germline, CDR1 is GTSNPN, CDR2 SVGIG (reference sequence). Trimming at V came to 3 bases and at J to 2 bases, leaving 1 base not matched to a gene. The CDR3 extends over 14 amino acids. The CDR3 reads CAWSGTGGNQPQHF. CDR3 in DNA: TGTGCCTGGAGCGGGACAGGGGGCAATCAGCCCCAGCATTTT.

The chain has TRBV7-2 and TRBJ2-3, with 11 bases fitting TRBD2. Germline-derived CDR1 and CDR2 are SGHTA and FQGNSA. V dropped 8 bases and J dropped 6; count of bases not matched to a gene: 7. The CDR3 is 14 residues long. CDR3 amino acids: CASGVAGGADTQYF. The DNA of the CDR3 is TGTGCCAGCGGAGTAGCGGGGGGGGCGGATACGCAGTATTTT.

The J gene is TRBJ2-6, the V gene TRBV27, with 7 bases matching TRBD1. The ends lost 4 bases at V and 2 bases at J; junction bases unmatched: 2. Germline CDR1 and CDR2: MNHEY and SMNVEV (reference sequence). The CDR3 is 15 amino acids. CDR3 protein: CASSSQGAGANVLTF. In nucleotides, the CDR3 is TGTGCCAGCAGTTCCCAGGGGGCTGGGGCCAACGTCCTGACTTTC.

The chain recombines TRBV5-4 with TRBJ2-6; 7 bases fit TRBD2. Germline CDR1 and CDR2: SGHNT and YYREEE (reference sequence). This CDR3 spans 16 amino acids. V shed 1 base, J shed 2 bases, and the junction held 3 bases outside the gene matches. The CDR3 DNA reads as TGTGCCAGCAGCTTGAGCCGGGGGGCTGGGGCCAACGTCCTGACTTTC. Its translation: CASSLSRGAGANVLTF.

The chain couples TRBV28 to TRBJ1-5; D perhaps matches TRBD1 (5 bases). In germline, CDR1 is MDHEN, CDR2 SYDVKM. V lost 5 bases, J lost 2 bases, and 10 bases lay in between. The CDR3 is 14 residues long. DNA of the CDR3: TGTGCCAGCAGTCGGGGCGGGGGCAATCAGCCCCAGCATTTT. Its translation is CASSRGGGNQPQHF.

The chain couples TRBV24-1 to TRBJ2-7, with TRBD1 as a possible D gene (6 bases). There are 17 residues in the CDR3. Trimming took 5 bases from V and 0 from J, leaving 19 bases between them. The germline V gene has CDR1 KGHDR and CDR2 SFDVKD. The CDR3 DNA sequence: TGTGCCACCAGTGGCCTTTACAGGGAGCAGTGCTCCTACGAGCAGTACTTC. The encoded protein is CATSGLYREQCSYEQYF.

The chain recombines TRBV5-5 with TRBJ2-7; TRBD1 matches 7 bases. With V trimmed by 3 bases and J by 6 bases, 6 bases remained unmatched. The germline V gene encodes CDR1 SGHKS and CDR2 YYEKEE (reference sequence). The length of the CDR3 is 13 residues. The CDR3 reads CASSWTTGFEQYF. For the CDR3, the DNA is TGTGCCAGCAGCTGGACGACAGGGTTCGAGCAGTACTTC.

In DNA, the CDR3 is TGCGCCAGCAGCCGAACGACAGGGGGCAACTATGGCTACACCTTC. This sequence encodes CASSRTTGGNYGYTF. The chain combines TRBV4-3 with TRBJ1-2, with 10 bases lining up with TRBD1. The CDR3 length is 15 residues. With 4 bases clipped from V and 2 bases from J, the junction kept 4 bases outside the gene matches. The germline V gene encodes CDR1 LGHNA and CDR2 YSLEER.

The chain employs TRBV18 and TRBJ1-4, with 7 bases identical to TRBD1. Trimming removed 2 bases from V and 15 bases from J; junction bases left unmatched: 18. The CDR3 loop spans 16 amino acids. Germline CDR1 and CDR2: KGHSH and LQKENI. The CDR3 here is CASSPVNRGTEGRVFF. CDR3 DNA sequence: TGTGCCAGCTCACCAGTTAACAGGGGCACTGAGGGAAGAGTGTTTTTT.

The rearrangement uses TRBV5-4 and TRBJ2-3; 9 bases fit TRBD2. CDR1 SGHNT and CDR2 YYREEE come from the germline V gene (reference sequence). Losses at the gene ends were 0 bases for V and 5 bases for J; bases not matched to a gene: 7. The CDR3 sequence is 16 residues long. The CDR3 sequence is CASSLAGRGGQDTQYF. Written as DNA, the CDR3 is TGTGCCAGCAGCTTGGCTGGGCGGGGGGGCCAAGATACGCAGTATTTT.

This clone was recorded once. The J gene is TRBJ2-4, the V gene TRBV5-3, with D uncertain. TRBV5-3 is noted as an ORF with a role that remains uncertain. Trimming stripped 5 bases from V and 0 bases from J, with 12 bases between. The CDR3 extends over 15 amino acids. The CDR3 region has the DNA TGTGCCAGAAGTATCGACTTTGGAGCCAAAAACATTCAGTACTTC. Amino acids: CARSIDFGAKNIQYF.

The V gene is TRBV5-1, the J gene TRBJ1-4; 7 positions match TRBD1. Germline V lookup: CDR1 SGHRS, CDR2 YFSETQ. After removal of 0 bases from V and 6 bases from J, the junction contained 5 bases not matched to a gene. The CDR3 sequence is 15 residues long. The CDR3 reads CASSLGRDRDEKLFF. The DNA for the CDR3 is TGCGCCAGCAGCTTGGGACGCGACAGGGATGAAAAACTGTTTTTT.

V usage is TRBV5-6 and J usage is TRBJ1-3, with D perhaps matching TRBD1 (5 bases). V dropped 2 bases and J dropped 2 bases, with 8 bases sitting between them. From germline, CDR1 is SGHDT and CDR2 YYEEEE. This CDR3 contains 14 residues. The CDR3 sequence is CASSLSGTGNTIYF. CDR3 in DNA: TGTGCCAGCAGCTTATCAGGGACTGGAAACACCATATATTTT. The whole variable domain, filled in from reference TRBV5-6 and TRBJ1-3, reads DAGVTQSPTHLIKTRGQQVTLRCSPKSGHDTVSWYQQALGQGPQFIFQYYEEEERQRGNFPDRFSGHQFPNYSSELNVNALLLGDSALYLCASSLSGTGNTIYFGEGSWLTVV.

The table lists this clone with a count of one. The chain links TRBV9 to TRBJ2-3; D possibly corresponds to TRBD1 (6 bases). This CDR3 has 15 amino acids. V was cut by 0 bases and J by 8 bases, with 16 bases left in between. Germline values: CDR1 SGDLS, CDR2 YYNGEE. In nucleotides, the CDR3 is TGTGCCAGCAGCGTAGGACAGGCAAGTCCAGGTACGCAGTATTTT. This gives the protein CASSVGQASPGTQYF.

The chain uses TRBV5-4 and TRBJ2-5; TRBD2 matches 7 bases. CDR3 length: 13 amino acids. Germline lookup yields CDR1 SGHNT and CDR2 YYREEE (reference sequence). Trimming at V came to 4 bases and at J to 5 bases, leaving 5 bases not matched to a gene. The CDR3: CASSPAGVETQYF. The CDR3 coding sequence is TGTGCCAGCAGCCCGGCGGGGGTGGAGACCCAGTACTTC.

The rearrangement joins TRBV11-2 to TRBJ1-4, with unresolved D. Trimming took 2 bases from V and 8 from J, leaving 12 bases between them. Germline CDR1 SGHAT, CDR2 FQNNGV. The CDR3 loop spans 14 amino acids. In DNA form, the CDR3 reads TGTGCCAGCAGCTTAACAGACGCTGGAGAAAAACTGTTTTTT. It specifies CASSLTDAGEKLFF.

The CDR3 loop is CASSLLPGPYEQYF. CDR3 nucleotide sequence: TGTGCCAGCAGTTTATTACCGGGTCCCTACGAGCAGTACTTC. The gene calls are TRBV27 and TRBJ2-7; no definite D call. Germline V gives CDR1 MNHEY, CDR2 SMNVEV (reference sequence). The CDR3 runs to 14 residues. Trimming took off 1 base at V and 2 bases at J, with 9 bases between the two ends.

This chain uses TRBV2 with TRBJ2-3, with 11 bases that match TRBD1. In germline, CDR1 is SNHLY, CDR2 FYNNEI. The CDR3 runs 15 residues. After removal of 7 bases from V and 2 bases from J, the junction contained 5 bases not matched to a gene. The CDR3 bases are TGTGCCAGCATTAAGGGACAGGGGGACACAGATACGCAGTATTTT. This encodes CASIKGQGDTDTQYF.